The 21 T cell receptor beta chains below all came from one sample that was sequenced in a study of regulatory T cells in long-lasting Graves disease. The sample's time point: persistent/refractory GD, antithyroid drugs over 5 years with positive TRAb. From RNA extracted from PBMCs, the TCR library was made. Library construction for TCR beta used iRepertoire HTBI primers and Arm-PCR of CDR3 regions. Via MiXCR, TCRdb re-called the multiplex PCR reads, giving one row per CDR3 protein. The repertoire holds roughly 500,000 distinct CDR3 sequences, with 20% to 25% as singletons. Sequenced material: peripheral blood mononuclear cells (PBMCs), taken when the disease was refractory, from a patient treated with antithyroid drugs. These receptors were collected from a female donor with Graves disease.

This clonotype was counted at least ten times. The chain links TRBV28 to TRBJ1-6; the D is unclear. The length of the CDR3 is 14 residues. Germline V gives CDR1 MDHEN, CDR2 SYDVKM. V was pared by 9 bases and J by 7 bases, with 16 bases between. The CDR3 bases are TGTGCCAGTGGGAGGTCCCTAGGGAATTCACCCCTCCACTTT. This gives the protein CASGRSLGNSPLHF.

This clonotype was detected many times. The V call is TRBV11-2, the J call TRBJ1-1; D remains ambiguous. The germline V and J ends were trimmed by 1 base and 7 bases, with 7 bases remaining between them. The CDR3 extends over 12 amino acids. Germline V gives CDR1 SGHAT, CDR2 FQNNGV. The CDR3: CASSLVASEAFF. As DNA, the CDR3 is TGTGCCAGCAGCTTAGTGGCCAGTGAAGCTTTCTTT.

The chain couples TRBV6-1 to TRBJ1-2, with D hard to call. Germline V CDR1 and CDR2: MNHNS, SASEGT. This CDR3 comprises 13 residues. The V end was cut by 6 bases, the J end by 7 bases, with 15 bases between. CDR3 in amino acids: CASRPPGHGGYTF. The CDR3 DNA reads TGTGCCAGCAGGCCCCCCGGTCACGGTGGCTACACCTTC.

The chain joins TRBV7-9 to TRBJ2-7; 7 nucleotides align to TRBD1. The CDR3 covers 16 residues. Germline trimming cut 5 bases from V and 3 bases from J; bases unmatched to any gene: 13. Germline V lookup: CDR1 SEHNR, CDR2 FQNEAQ (reference sequence). The CDR3 reads CASSPPDRAGGYEQYF. The CDR3 DNA reads TGTGCCAGCAGCCCCCCAGACAGGGCCGGCGGCTACGAGCAGTACTTC.

This clonotype was counted many times. The chain employs TRBV7-3 and TRBJ1-2; D is unresolved. The germline V and J ends were trimmed by 2 bases and 6 bases, with 19 bases remaining between them. CDR1 is SGHTA and CDR2 is FQGTGA in the germline V gene. CDR3 length equals 16 residues. CDR3 region: CASSLSGGRLGNGYTF. CDR3 bases: TGTGCCAGCAGCTTATCGGGAGGGAGGTTGGGGAATGGCTACACCTTC. Drawing the rest from reference TRBV7-3 and TRBJ1-2, the complete variable domain is GAGVSQTPSNKVTEKGKYVELRCDPISGHTALYWYRQSLGQGPEFLIYFQGTGAADDSGLPNDRFFAVRPEGSVSTLKIQRTERGDSAVYLCASSLSGGRLGNGYTFGSGTRLTVV.

The chain employs TRBV7-2 and TRBJ1-4, with 8 positions matching TRBD1. Losses at the gene ends were 2 bases for V and 6 bases for J; bases not matched to a gene: 20. From germline, CDR1 is SGHTA and CDR2 FQGNSA. The CDR3 has 20 amino acids. The CDR3 loop reads CASSLYSGTGFTPPYEKLFF. DNA for the CDR3: TGTGCCAGCAGCTTATATTCCGGGACAGGCTTTACTCCCCCCTATGAAAAACTGTTTTTT.

This clonotype was recorded a few times. At one boundary the junction diverges from the germline segment, which might be a read error. This chain links TRBV5-1 with TRBJ1-2; 8 nucleotides agree with TRBD1. This CDR3 has 16 amino acids. Germline CDR1 and CDR2: SGHRS and YFSETQ. CDR3 region: CASSWYPQGANYGYTF. CDR3 DNA sequence: TGCGCCAGCAGCTGGTACCCTCAGGGGGCTAATTATGGCTACACCTTC.

A single count supports this clonotype. The chain has TRBV20-1 and TRBJ2-2, with TRBD2 as a possible D gene (6 bases). Germline V gene data show CDR1 as DFQATT and CDR2 as SNEGSKA (reference sequence). V shed 5 bases and J shed 2 bases, with 15 bases lying between them. This CDR3 is 15 amino acids long. The CDR3 here is CSAPEETSNTGELFF. In DNA, the CDR3 is TGCAGTGCTCCCGAGGAGACTAGTAACACCGGGGAGCTGTTTTTT.

The CDR3 nucleotides read TGTGCCAGCAACGGGGAGATCTCTGGAAACACCATATATTTT. Its protein is CASNGEISGNTIYF. V gene TRBV12-3 or TRBV12-4 combines with J gene TRBJ1-3; D is ambiguous. Trimming took 7 bases from V and 0 from J, leaving 10 bases between them. The CDR3 contains 14 residues.

This sequence joins TRBV7-2 and TRBJ2-7; TRBD1 might be the D (6 bases). Germline V lookup: CDR1 SGHTA, CDR2 FQGNSA. The length of the CDR3 is 17 residues. Deletions cut 3 bases from V and 3 bases from J, with 21 bases between. The CDR3 region is CASSFGPNGTNLYEQYF. CDR3 DNA sequence: TGTGCCAGCAGCTTCGGCCCCAACGGGACAAATCTCTACGAGCAGTACTTC.

The V call is TRBV7-2, the J call TRBJ2-6, with 7 bases fitting TRBD2. Losses at the gene ends were 1 base for V and 0 bases for J; bases not matched to a gene: 9. The CDR3 covers 19 residues. Germline V CDR1 and CDR2: SGHTA, FQGNSA. CDR3 nucleotides: TGTGCCAGCAGCTTAGATACGACTAGCCTGAGCTCTGGGGCCAACGTCCTGACTTTC. This translates into CASSLDTTSLSSGANVLTF.

This clonotype was counted only a few times. V gene TRBV7-3 combines with J gene TRBJ2-5; maybe TRBD1 (5 bases). Trimming left V 3 bases short and J 0 bases short, with 14 bases between. This CDR3 has 16 residues. CDR1 is SGHTA and CDR2 is FQGTGA in the germline V gene. The CDR3 DNA sequence: TGTGCCAGCAGCTTGTTGGACACCCGGTACCAAGAGACCCAGTACTTC. Translating it yields CASSLLDTRYQETQYF. Looking up the rest from reference TRBV7-3 and TRBJ2-5 gives the full variable domain: GAGVSQTPSNKVTEKGKYVELRCDPISGHTALYWYRQSLGQGPEFLIYFQGTGAADDSGLPNDRFFAVRPEGSVSTLKIQRTERGDSAVYLCASSLLDTRYQETQYFGPGTRLLVL.

The genes are TRBV6-1 and TRBJ2-5; D not resolved. The CDR3 consists of 12 residues. The ends were cut back, 10 bases at V and 4 bases at J, with 13 bases in the middle. Per germline, CDR1 MNHNS and CDR2 SASEGT. CDR3 coding DNA: TGTGCCACCTCTCAGAGAGGAGAGACCCAGTACTTC. Amino acids: CATSQRGETQYF.

This clonotype was counted at least ten times. This chain joins TRBV3-1 and TRBJ1-1; D might be TRBD1 (6 bases). The CDR3 totals 14 residues. Looked up from germline, CDR1 is LGHDT and CDR2 is YNNKEL (reference sequence). V was cut by 1 base and J by 5 bases, with 11 bases left in between. The CDR3 is CASSQGQEVTEAFF. CDR3 nucleotides: TGTGCCAGCAGCCAAGGACAGGAGGTAACTGAAGCTTTCTTT. The variable domain in full, with the rest retrieved from reference TRBV3-1 and TRBJ1-1, is DTAVSQTPKYLVTQMGNDKSIKCEQNLGHDTMYWYKQDSKKFLKIMFSYNNKELIINETVPNRFSPKSPDKAHLNLHINSLELGDSAVYFCASSQGQEVTEAFFGQGTRLTVV.

V usage is TRBV7-6 and J usage is TRBJ2-7; 8 bases map to TRBD1. The germline gives CDR1 SGHVS, CDR2 FNYEAQ. The CDR3 consists of 15 residues. V dropped 5 bases and J dropped 3; count of bases not matched to a gene: 9. CDR3 residues: CASSLQGESDYEQYF. CDR3 sequence (DNA): TGTGCCAGCAGCCTACAGGGGGAGTCGGACTACGAGCAGTACTTC.

The table lists this clonotype with a few counts. CDR3 protein: CASSRGQVSYEQYF. The CDR3 nucleotides read TGTGCCAGCAGCCGGGGACAGGTCTCCTACGAGCAGTACTTC. The chain links TRBV7-9 to TRBJ2-7; 8 bases are a match to TRBD1. Germline-derived CDR1 and CDR2 are SEHNR and FQNEAQ (reference sequence). CDR3 length equals 14 residues. The trim removed 5 bases at V and 0 bases at J, leaving 3 bases unmatched.

The chain is built from TRBV30 and TRBJ1-5; the D gene is possibly TRBD1 (5 bases). The germline gives CDR1 GTSNPN, CDR2 SVGIG (reference sequence). The CDR3 extends over 16 amino acids. The V end lost 1 base, the J end lost 2 bases, and 15 bases lay between the germline ends. The CDR3 DNA follows: TGTGCCTGGAGTGCCCCCCGGGACTACCGCAATCAGCCCCAGCATTTT. Protein product: CAWSAPRDYRNQPQHF.

This clonotype was counted at least ten times. The chain carries TRBV28 and TRBJ1-6, with D maybe TRBD1 (6 bases). Germline CDR1 MDHEN, CDR2 SYDVKM. With 2 bases removed from V and 8 bases from J, the gap between germline ends came to 13 bases. The CDR3 runs 15 residues. The CDR3 loop reads CASSLPQGFHSPLHF. CDR3 sequence (DNA): TGTGCCAGCAGTTTACCCCAGGGGTTTCATTCACCCCTCCACTTT.

This clonotype was found a few times. This chain uses TRBV7-9 with TRBJ1-6; the match to TRBD1 covers 7 bases. The CDR3 spans 13 residues. With V trimmed by 3 bases and J by 9 bases, 2 bases remained unmatched. Germline assignment: CDR1 SEHNR and CDR2 FQNEAQ (reference sequence). The CDR3 bases are TGTGCCAGCAGCTTGACAGGGAGTTCACCCCTCCACTTT. Its translation: CASSLTGSSPLHF.

The chain joins TRBV7-9 to TRBJ1-1; tentative D call: TRBD1 (5 bases). V lost 2 bases to trimming and J lost 4 bases, with 23 bases between them. Germline CDR1 SEHNR, CDR2 FQNEAQ (reference sequence). There are 18 residues in the CDR3. The CDR3 DNA reads TGTGCCAGCAGCTTACAGGGTTTGGGAGTGGGGGGAGGCACTGAAGCTTTCTTT. Encoded protein: CASSLQGLGVGGGTEAFF.

This clonotype was counted many times. The chain is built from TRBV6-1 and TRBJ2-2; D not resolved. The V gene lost 0 bases and the J gene lost 3 bases, with 11 bases spanning the gap. The germline gives CDR1 MNHNS, CDR2 SASEGT. The CDR3 spans 16 residues. CDR3 loop: CASSEATLLDTGELFF. The CDR3 nucleotides are TGTGCCAGCAGTGAAGCAACCCTTTTGGACACCGGGGAGCTGTTTTTT.